A selection of T cell receptor beta chains follows, all from one sample in a study of PD-1 blockade in mismatch repair-deficient tumors. Libraries were prepared by immunoSEQ multiplex PCR; TCRdb keeps only in-frame clonotypes and omits some of them. The table lists some 66,000 clones, around 88% of them singletons. This specimen was peripheral blood, taken 52 weeks after starting pembrolizumab. The receptors come from an adult with mismatch repair-deficient cancer. The CDR3 runs from the conserved cysteine through the conserved F or W. The D gene is left open where the match is weak. Not every row has a clone size; where given, it reads once, few, many or a size class.

V gene,clone size,D gene,J gene,CDR3 protein,CDR3 DNA
TRBV29-1,-,TRBD2,TRBJ2-5,CSGGLADFQETQYF,TGCAGCGGCGGACTAGCGGATTTCCAAGAGACCCAGTACTTC
TRBV28,-,TRBD1,TRBJ2-7,CASSLGTGLGEQYF,TGTGCCAGCAGTTTGGGGACAGGGCTCGGCGAGCAGTACTTC
TRBV5-6,-,-,TRBJ1-2,CASSFSRLPRVGYTF,TGTGCCAGCAGCTTTTCGAGACTCCCGAGGGTCGGCTACACCTTC
TRBV5-4,-,-,TRBJ2-7,CASSWNPSYEQYF,TGTGCCAGCAGCTGGAACCCGTCCTACGAGCAGTACTTC
TRBV6-1,-,TRBD2,TRBJ2-1,CASSEILAGGSNEQFF,TGTGCCAGCAGTGAGATTCTAGCGGGAGGTTCAAATGAGCAGTTCTTC
TRBV6-5,few,TRBD1,TRBJ2-7,CASSYSPTGMYEQYF,TGTGCCAGCAGTTACTCACCGACAGGGATGTACGAGCAGTACTTC
TRBV13,-,TRBD2,TRBJ2-1,CASSGGAGEIAAAYNEQFF,TGTGCCAGCTCCGGGGGGGCGGGAGAAATAGCAGCGGCCTACAATGAGCAGTTCTTC
TRBV5-8,-,-,TRBJ1-1,CASSLALRRDTEAFF,TGTGCCAGCAGCTTGGCCTTGCGGAGAGACACTGAAGCTTTCTTT
TRBV29-1,once,TRBD2,TRBJ2-5,CSVTSGGETQYF,TGCAGCGTCACTAGCGGGGGAGAGACCCAGTACTTC
TRBV7-9,once,TRBD2,TRBJ2-3,CASSFDRGTRTTRDTQYF,TGTGCCAGCAGCTTTGATCGGGGGACTAGAACAACCCGAGATACGCAGTATTTT
TRBV7-9,-,-,TRBJ2-7,CASSRTTRAPYEQYF,TGTGCCAGCAGCAGAACGACCAGGGCCCCCTACGAGCAGTACTTC
TRBV19,-,-,TRBJ1-5,CASSTQPPGSGQPQHF,TGTGCCAGTAGTACCCAACCTCCAGGGTCGGGGCAGCCCCAGCATTTT
TRBV6-1,once,-,TRBJ2-2,CASGGRLTAGELFF,TGTGCCAGCGGAGGACGGTTGACGGCCGGGGAGCTGTTTTTT
TRBV6-1,-,-,TRBJ2-3,CASRQVITDTQYF,TGTGCCAGCAGGCAGGTGATCACAGATACGCAGTATTTT
TRBV6-5,-,-,TRBJ2-1,CASQKGAGYEQFF,TGTGCCAGCCAAAAAGGTGCAGGGTATGAGCAGTTCTTC
TRBV10-2,-,-,TRBJ1-3,CASSERGSGNTIYF,TGCGCCAGCAGTGAAAGGGGGTCTGGAAACACCATATATTTT
TRBV27,once,TRBD1,TRBJ2-1,CASSVKGTGGNEQFF,TGTGCCAGCAGTGTGAAAGGGACAGGGGGCAATGAGCAGTTCTTC
TRBV6-5,-,TRBD2,TRBJ2-1,CASSYSSGRMNEQFF,TGTGCCAGCAGTTACTCCAGCGGGAGGATGAATGAGCAGTTCTTC
TRBV6-1,-,-,TRBJ2-7,CASSEVTGSYEQYF,TGTGCCAGCAGTGAAGTCACAGGCTCCTACGAGCAGTACTTC
TRBV9,few,-,TRBJ2-7,CASSVGPSSYEQYF,TGTGCCAGCAGCGTAGGACCCAGCTCCTACGAGCAGTACTTC
TRBV2,-,-,TRBJ1-1,CASKEWGIREAFF,TGTGCCTCCAAAGAGTGGGGGATTCGGGAAGCTTTCTTT
TRBV7-8,-,TRBD2,TRBJ2-1,CASSLAPLAEEQFF,TGTGCCAGCAGCTTAGCGCCCCTAGCGGAAGAGCAGTTCTTC
TRBV5-6,-,-,TRBJ2-7,CASSVTGYYEQYF,TGTGCCAGCAGCGTAACAGGGTACTACGAGCAGTACTTC
TRBV11-2,-,-,TRBJ2-1,CASSPRWRGRIPEQFF,TGTGCCAGCAGCCCTCGGTGGAGGGGGCGTATTCCTGAGCAGTTCTTC
TRBV29-1,-,TRBD1,TRBJ2-3,CSGELTGAPLGTQYF,TGCAGCGGAGAACTCACAGGGGCCCCTTTGGGTACGCAGTATTTT
TRBV27,-,-,TRBJ1-5,CASSLYPTGLGNQPQHF,TGTGCCAGCAGCCTCTACCCCACTGGGTTGGGCAATCAGCCCCAGCATTTT
TRBV5-4,-,-,TRBJ1-2,CASSLPGNYGYTF,TGTGCCAGCAGCTTGCCGGGAAACTATGGCTACACCTTC
TRBV9,-,-,TRBJ1-4,CASSVGSNRAGANEKLFF,TGTGCCAGCAGCGTAGGATCAAACAGGGCCGGGGCTAATGAAAAACTGTTTTTT
TRBV10-2,few,-,TRBJ1-5,CASSETKVNQPQHF,TGCGCCAGCAGTGAAACGAAAGTCAATCAGCCCCAGCATTTT
TRBV25-1,once,TRBD2,TRBJ2-5,CASSELITFSGSQETQYF,TGTGCCAGCAGTGAACTTATTACCTTTAGCGGGAGTCAAGAGACCCAGTACTTC
TRBV27,-,TRBD2,TRBJ2-3,CASSLLAGDGIDTQYF,TGTGCCAGCAGTCTCCTAGCGGGAGACGGGATAGATACGCAGTATTTT
TRBV6-5,-,TRBD2,TRBJ2-5,CASSLGGVEGTQYF,TGTGCCAGCTCCCTTGGGGGGGTCGAAGGGACCCAGTACTTC
TRBV6-5,once,-,TRBJ2-7,CASSYKGGGYEQYF,TGTGCCAGCAGTTACAAGGGAGGTGGGTACGAGCAGTACTTC
TRBV5-6,-,TRBD1,TRBJ2-7,CASRGQGVSYEQYF,TGTGCCAGCAGGGGACAGGGAGTGAGCTACGAGCAGTACTTC
TRBV19,-,-,TRBJ2-2,CASSIQQGNSGELFF,TGTGCCAGTAGTATACAACAGGGAAATTCCGGGGAGCTGTTTTTT
TRBV16,-,-,TRBJ2-1,CASSQPYNEQFF,TGTGCCAGCAGCCAACCCTACAATGAGCAGTTCTTC
TRBV2,-,-,TRBJ2-2,CASSDSRFGVPDTGELFF,TGTGCCAGCAGTGATAGTCGTTTCGGAGTTCCGGACACCGGGGAGCTGTTTTTT
TRBV6-6,once,-,TRBJ2-7,CASSYSSPGHEQYF,TGTGCCAGCAGTTACTCGAGTCCAGGGCACGAGCAGTACTTC
TRBV11-1,-,-,TRBJ2-1,CASSSERDSYNEQFF,TGTGCCAGCAGCTCTGAGCGAGACTCCTACAATGAGCAGTTCTTC
TRBV7-9,-,TRBD2,TRBJ2-1,CASRTSGRGEQFF,TGTGCCAGCCGTACTAGCGGAAGGGGTGAGCAGTTCTTC
TRBV7-2,once,-,TRBJ2-1,CASSFLGGEQFF,TGTGCCAGCAGCTTCCTAGGGGGTGAGCAGTTCTTC
TRBV7-8,-,TRBD1,TRBJ1-1,CASSYNTGEFEAFF,TGTGCCAGCAGCTACAATACAGGGGAATTCGAAGCTTTCTTT
TRBV6-6,-,-,TRBJ1-1,CASSYSNTAPGTEAFF,TGTGCCAGCAGTTACTCGAATACCGCGCCAGGCACTGAAGCTTTCTTT
TRBV7-8,-,TRBD1,TRBJ2-3,CASWDRGTDTQYF,TGTGCCAGCTGGGACAGGGGCACAGATACGCAGTATTTT
TRBV5-1,-,TRBD2,TRBJ2-3,CASSPVAGTTDTQYF,TGCGCCAGCAGCCCAGTAGCGGGAACCACAGATACGCAGTATTTT
TRBV11-1,once,TRBD2,TRBJ2-2,CASSLSGMAGELFF,TGTGCCAGCAGCTTAAGCGGGATGGCCGGGGAGCTGTTTTTT
TRBV6-1,-,-,TRBJ2-1,CASSEAGWGVNSYNEQFF,TGTGCCAGCAGTGAAGCGGGGTGGGGCGTGAACTCCTACAATGAGCAGTTCTTC
TRBV13,-,TRBD2,TRBJ2-7,CASSQGLSRYEQYF,TGTGCCAGCAGCCAGGGACTATCTAGATACGAGCAGTACTTC
TRBV27,-,-,TRBJ2-6,CASRSGISGANVLTF,TGTGCCAGCAGATCTGGCATTTCTGGGGCCAACGTCCTGACTTTC
TRBV11-1,-,-,TRBJ2-1,CASSSGYGVYNEQFF,TGTGCCAGCAGCTCAGGTTACGGGGTTTACAATGAGCAGTTCTTC
TRBV7-9,-,TRBD1,TRBJ2-3,CASSKWDSLTDTQYF,TGTGCCAGCAGCAAATGGGACAGCCTCACAGATACGCAGTATTTT
TRBV5-8,-,-,TRBJ1-5,CASSLWGLGNNQPQHF,TGTGCCAGCAGCTTGTGGGGGCTCGGCAACAATCAGCCCCAGCATTTT
TRBV14,few,-,TRBJ1-3,CASSQFPGNTIYF,TGTGCCAGCAGCCAATTTCCCGGAAACACCATATATTTT
TRBV28,once,TRBD1,TRBJ1-5,CASSVRWDRRNF,TGTGCCAGCAGTGTACGATGGGACAGGAGGAATTTT
TRBV18,-,TRBD2,TRBJ2-3,CASSQEPGLAGTDTQYF,TGTGCCAGCTCACAGGAACCGGGACTAGCGGGCACAGATACGCAGTATTTT
TRBV11-2,few,-,TRBJ2-5,CASSLLEGLTSMETQYF,TGTGCCAGCAGCTTATTGGAGGGGCTCACTAGCATGGAGACCCAGTACTTC
TRBV10-1,-,-,TRBJ2-7,CASSWDSSYEQYF,TGCGCCAGCAGTTGGGACTCCTCCTACGAGCAGTACTTC
TRBV7-2,-,-,TRBJ2-7,CASSLSRIGGYSYEQYF,TGTGCCAGCAGCTTATCTCGGATCGGGGGTTACTCCTACGAGCAGTACTTC
TRBV29-1,once,-,TRBJ2-2,CSVDGAGTGELFF,TGCAGCGTTGATGGTGCCGGAACCGGGGAGCTGTTTTTT
TRBV10-3,-,TRBD2,TRBJ2-5,CAISEPRTSGSETQYF,TGTGCCATCAGTGAGCCTAGGACTAGCGGGAGCGAGACCCAGTACTTC